The 6 T cell receptor beta chains below all came from one sample that was sequenced in a study of CD8+ T cells in alopecia areata. RNA extraction was followed by reverse transcription into cDNA, which acted as the sequencing template. The repertoire was sequenced with immunoSEQ multiplex PCR; TCRdb's copy has only in-frame clones and lacks some. The data hold about 97,000 clones, with 41% observed a single time. Input material: CD4+ T cells sorted from blood. Receptors originate from a human donor with alopecia areata.

V and J are TRBV5-1 and TRBJ2-5; the match to TRBD2 covers 14 bases. Germline V gene lookup returns CDR1 SGHRS and CDR2 YFSETQ. The ends lost 4 bases at V and 5 bases at J; junction bases unmatched: 13. The length of the CDR3 is 18 residues. The CDR3 bases are TGCGCCAGCAGCCCGGGACTAGCGGGAGTCTCGGCGCGGGAGACCCAGTACTTC. Protein sequence: CASSPGLAGVSARETQYF.

J is TRBJ2-7 and V is TRBV6-5; D assignment may be TRBD1 or TRBD2 (5 bases each). This CDR3 region has 15 residues. Germline CDR1 reads MNHEY; CDR2 reads SVGAGI. V was clipped by 4 bases and J by 3 bases, with 16 bases between them. The CDR3: CASSSSGTDGYEQYF. The CDR3, as DNA: TGTGCCAGCAGTTCCTCCGGGACGGACGGCTACGAGCAGTACTTC.

Concerning this clone itself: The junction differs from germline at one of its ends, possibly a read error. The genes are TRBV2 and TRBJ2-1, with TRBD2 matching over 9 bases. Germline CDR1 SNHLY, CDR2 FYNNEI. The CDR3 runs to 17 residues. The CDR3 protein is CASSDVGAGGFYSEQFF. The CDR3 coding sequence is TGTGCCAGCAGTGATGTCGGAGCGGGGGGATTCTACAGTGAGCAGTTCTTC.

The genes are TRBV5-1 and TRBJ2-2; 9 bases match TRBD1. The CDR3 covers 15 residues. Germline lookup yields CDR1 SGHRS and CDR2 YFSETQ. The V and J ends lost 4 bases and 10 bases, in that order; junction bases with no gene match: 11. The CDR3 protein is CASSMGQGKVEELFF. The DNA for the CDR3 is TGCGCCAGCAGCATGGGACAGGGAAAAGTTGAGGAGCTGTTTTTT.

This clone was counted only a few times. The chain uses TRBV7-2 and TRBJ1-4; D is uncertain. Germline loops: CDR1 SGHTA, CDR2 FQGNSA. This CDR3 is 15 amino acids long. Deletions cut 1 base from V and 5 bases from J, with 11 bases between. The CDR3 loop is CASSLDPGMNEKLFF. DNA for the CDR3: TGTGCCAGCAGCTTAGACCCGGGAATGAATGAAAAACTGTTTTTT.

This clone turned up a few times. The CDR3 sequence is CASSIRTGSSYEQYF. CDR3 DNA: TGCGCCAGCAGCATCCGGACAGGAAGCTCCTACGAGCAGTACTTC. The chain has TRBV5-1 and TRBJ2-7; 7 nucleotides agree with TRBD1. The CDR3 spans 15 residues. V was pared by 4 bases and J by 0 bases, with 7 bases of the junction left unmatched. The germline V gene encodes CDR1 SGHRS and CDR2 YFSETQ.